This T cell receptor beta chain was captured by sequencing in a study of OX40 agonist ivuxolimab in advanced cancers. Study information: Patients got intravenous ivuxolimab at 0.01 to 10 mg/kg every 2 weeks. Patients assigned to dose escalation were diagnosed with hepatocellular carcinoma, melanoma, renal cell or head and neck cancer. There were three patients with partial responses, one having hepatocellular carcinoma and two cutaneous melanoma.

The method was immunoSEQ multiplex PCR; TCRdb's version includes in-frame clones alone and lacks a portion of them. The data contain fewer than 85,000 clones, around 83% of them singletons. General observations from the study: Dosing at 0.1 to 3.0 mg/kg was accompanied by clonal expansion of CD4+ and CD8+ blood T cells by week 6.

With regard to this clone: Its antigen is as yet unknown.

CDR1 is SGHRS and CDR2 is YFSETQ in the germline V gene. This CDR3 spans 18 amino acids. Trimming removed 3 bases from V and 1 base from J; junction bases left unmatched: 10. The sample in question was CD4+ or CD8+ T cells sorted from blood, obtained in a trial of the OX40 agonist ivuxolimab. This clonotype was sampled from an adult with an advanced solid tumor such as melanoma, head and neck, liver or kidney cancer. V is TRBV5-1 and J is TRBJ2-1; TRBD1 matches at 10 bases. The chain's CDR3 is CASSSLSDRGVSYNEQFF. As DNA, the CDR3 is TGCGCCAGCAGCTCGTTGTCGGACAGGGGGGTTTCCTACAATGAGCAGTTCTTC.